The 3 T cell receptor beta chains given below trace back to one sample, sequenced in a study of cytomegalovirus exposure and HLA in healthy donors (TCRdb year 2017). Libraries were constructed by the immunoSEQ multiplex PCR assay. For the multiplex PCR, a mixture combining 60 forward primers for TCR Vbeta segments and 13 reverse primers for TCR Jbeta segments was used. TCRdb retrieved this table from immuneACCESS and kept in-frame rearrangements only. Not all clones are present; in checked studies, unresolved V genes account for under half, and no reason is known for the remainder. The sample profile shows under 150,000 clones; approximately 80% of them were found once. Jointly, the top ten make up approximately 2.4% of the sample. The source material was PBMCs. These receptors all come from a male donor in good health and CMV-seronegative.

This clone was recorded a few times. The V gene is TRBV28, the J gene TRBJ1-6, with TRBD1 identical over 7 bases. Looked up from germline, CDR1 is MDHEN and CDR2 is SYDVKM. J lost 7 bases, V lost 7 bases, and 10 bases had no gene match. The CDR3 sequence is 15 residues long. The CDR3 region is CASITAGTANSPLHF. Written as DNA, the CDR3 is TGTGCCAGCATCACCGCCGGGACAGCGAATTCACCCCTCCACTTT.

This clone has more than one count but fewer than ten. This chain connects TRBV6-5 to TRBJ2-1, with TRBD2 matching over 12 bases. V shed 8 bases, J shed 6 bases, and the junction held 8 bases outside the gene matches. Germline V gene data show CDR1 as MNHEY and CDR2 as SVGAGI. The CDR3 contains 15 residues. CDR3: CASGPGLAGINEQFF. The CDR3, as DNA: TGTGCCAGCGGCCCAGGACTAGCGGGGATCAATGAGCAGTTCTTC.

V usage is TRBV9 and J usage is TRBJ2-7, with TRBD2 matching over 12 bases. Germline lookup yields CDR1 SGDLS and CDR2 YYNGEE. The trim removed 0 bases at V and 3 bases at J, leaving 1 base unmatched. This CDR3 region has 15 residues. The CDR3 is CASSVGTSGNYEQYF. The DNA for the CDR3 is TGTGCCAGCAGCGTAGGGACTAGCGGGAACTACGAGCAGTACTTC.